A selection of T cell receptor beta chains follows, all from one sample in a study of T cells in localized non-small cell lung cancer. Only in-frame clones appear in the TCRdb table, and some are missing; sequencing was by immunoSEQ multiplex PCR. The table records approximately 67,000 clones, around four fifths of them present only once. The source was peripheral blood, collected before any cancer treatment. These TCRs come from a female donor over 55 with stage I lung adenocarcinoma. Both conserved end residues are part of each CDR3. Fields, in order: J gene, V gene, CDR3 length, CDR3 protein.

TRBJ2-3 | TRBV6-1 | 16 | CASREEPGLDTDTQYF
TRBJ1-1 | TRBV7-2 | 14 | CASGTIGGGTEAFF
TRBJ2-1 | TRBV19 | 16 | CASSTLTSGLYNEQFF
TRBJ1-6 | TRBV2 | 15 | CASGYSTANNSPLHF
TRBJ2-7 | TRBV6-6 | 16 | CASRDESSGRVNEQYF
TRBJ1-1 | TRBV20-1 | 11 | CSAPFLAEAFF
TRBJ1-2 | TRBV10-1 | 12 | CASSGRVYGYTF
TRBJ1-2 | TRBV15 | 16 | CATSHGGAVSSYGYTF
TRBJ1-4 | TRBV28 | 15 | CASSPTGTLLEKLFF
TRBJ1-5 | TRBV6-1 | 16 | CASSELSRSPNQPQHF
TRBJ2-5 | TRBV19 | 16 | CASSSRTGQVQETQYF
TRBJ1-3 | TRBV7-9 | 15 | CASSFEGDSGNTIYF
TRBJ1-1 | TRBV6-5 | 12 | CASSYRNTEAFF
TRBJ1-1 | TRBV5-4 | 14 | CASSLDRGNTEAFF
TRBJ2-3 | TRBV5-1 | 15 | CASGPGNVGTDTQYF
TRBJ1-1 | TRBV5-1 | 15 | CASSSTQTGGTEAFF
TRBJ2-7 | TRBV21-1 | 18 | CASSKAMSGRSLDYEQYF
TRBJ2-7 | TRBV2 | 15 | CASSEKAGGPGEQYF
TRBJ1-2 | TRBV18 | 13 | CASSPVPASGYTF
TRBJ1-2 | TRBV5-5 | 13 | CASRQTGGYGYTF
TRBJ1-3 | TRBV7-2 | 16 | CASSSGQGVSGNTIYF
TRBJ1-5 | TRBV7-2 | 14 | CASSLESMGQPQHF
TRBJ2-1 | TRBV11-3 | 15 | CASSPLAGGYNEQFF
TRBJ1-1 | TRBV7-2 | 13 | CASSPQAYTEAFF
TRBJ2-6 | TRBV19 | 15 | CASTRSSSGANVLTF
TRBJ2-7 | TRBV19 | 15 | CASALSPGVNYEQYF
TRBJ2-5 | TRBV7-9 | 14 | CASSLAQLQETQYF
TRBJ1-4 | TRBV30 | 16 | CAWSEGQGATNEKLFF
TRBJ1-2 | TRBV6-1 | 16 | CASSERGQTANYGYTF
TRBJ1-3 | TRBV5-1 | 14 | CASSLGSDRNTIYF
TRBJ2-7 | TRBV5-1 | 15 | CASSRGQGVLNEQYF
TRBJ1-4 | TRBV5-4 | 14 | CASRSGTEGEKLFF
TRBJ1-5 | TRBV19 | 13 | CAIGGAGNQPQHF
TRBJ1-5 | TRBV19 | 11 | CASSDDQPQHF
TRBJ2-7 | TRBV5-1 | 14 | CASSTGTLTYEQYF
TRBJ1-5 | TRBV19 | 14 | CASRVLRSNQPQHF
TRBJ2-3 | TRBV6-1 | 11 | CASSGGDTQYF
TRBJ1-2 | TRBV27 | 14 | CASSPSGGMSGYTF
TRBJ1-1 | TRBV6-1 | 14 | CASSFRTDNTEAFF
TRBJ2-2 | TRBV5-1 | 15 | CASSLVGGVNGELFF
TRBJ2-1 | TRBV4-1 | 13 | CASSGSGHNEQFF